The 11 T cell receptor beta chains below all came from one sample that was sequenced in a study of T-cell memory formation after mild COVID-19. TCRdb ran MiXCR on the 5' RACE reads and lists one entry per CDR3 protein. The repertoire includes fewer than 650,000 distinct CDR3 sequences, less than 25% of them detected once, and under 8.5% sits in the top ten. Sequencing was performed on PBMCs or a T cell subset sorted from them (not recorded which). These receptors originate from an adult woman who had mild COVID-19 (a few samples of this study predate the infection). Cell type and time point are not known.

The chain is built from TRBV12-3 or TRBV12-4 and TRBJ1-2; tentatively, D is TRBD1 (6 bases). CDR3 size: 12 residues. V lost 4 bases to trimming and J lost 8 bases, with 11 bases between them. This CDR3 reads CASSSTGGGYTF. CDR3 DNA: TGTGCCAGCAGTTCGACAGGAGGGGGCTACACCTTC.

This clonotype was recorded a few times. The V gene is TRBV10-3, the J gene TRBJ2-7; 8 bases match TRBD1. Germline V gives CDR1 ENHRY, CDR2 SYGVKD. With V trimmed by 5 bases and J by 3 bases, 6 bases remained unmatched. The CDR3 is made up of 14 amino acids. CDR3 sequence (DNA): TGTGCCATCAGTACCGGGACAGGCTACTACGAGCAGTACTTC. Protein sequence: CAISTGTGYYEQYF.

This clonotype has a count of ten or more. The chain links TRBV7-9 to TRBJ1-2, with D uncertain. V shed 3 bases and J shed 2 bases, with 4 bases lying between them. CDR1 SEHNR and CDR2 FQNEAQ come from the germline V gene (reference sequence). CDR3 length equals 12 residues. Here the CDR3 DNA reads TGTGCCAGCAGCTTGGACAACTATGGCTACACCTTC. Translated: CASSLDNYGYTF.

There are a few counts of this clonotype. The V gene is TRBV11-3, the J gene TRBJ2-5, with 7 bases fitting TRBD2. Germline V lookup: CDR1 SGHNT, CDR2 YENEEA. The V segment lost 5 bases and the J segment 2 bases; nucleotides outside the gene matches: 11. CDR3 size: 16 residues. For the CDR3, the DNA is TGTGCCAGCAGCCCCCCGAGGCCTAGCGGACAAGAGACCCAGTACTTC. As protein: CASSPPRPSGQETQYF.

The chain combines TRBV5-1 with TRBJ1-1; D uncertain. V shed 0 bases and J shed 6 bases, with 3 bases lying between them. Germline V CDR1 and CDR2: SGHRS, YFSETQ. The CDR3 is made up of 11 amino acids. CDR3 residues: CASSLAAEAFF. DNA for the CDR3: TGCGCCAGCAGCTTGGCCGCTGAAGCTTTCTTT.

This clonotype was seen more than once but under ten times. The chain links TRBV27 to TRBJ2-3; 12 positions match TRBD2. CDR1 and CDR2 (germline): MNHEY, SMNVEV (reference sequence). The CDR3 is 15 residues long. V shed 4 bases and J 4 bases; nucleotides not matched to a gene: 3. The CDR3 coding sequence is TGTGCCAGCAGTTCTAGCGGGAGGGGTCCAGATACGCAGTATTTT. This sequence encodes CASSSSGRGPDTQYF.

The chain combines TRBV25-1 with TRBJ2-3; 8 nucleotides agree with TRBD1. This CDR3 region has 15 residues. Germline CDR1 MGHDK, CDR2 SYGVNS. Trimming at V came to 7 bases and at J to 5 bases, leaving 11 bases not matched to a gene. CDR3 in DNA: TGTGCCAGCACCCCAAGGGACGACAGGGGAGATACGCAGTATTTT. Translated, it gives CASTPRDDRGDTQYF.

This clonotype was recorded a few times. This chain uses TRBV29-1 with TRBJ2-2; 10 bases are a match to TRBD2. This CDR3 region has 15 residues. Germline assignment: CDR1 SQVTM and CDR2 ANQGSEA. With V trimmed by 7 bases and J by 3 bases, 8 bases remained unmatched. Here the CDR3 reads CSGLLAGRYTGELFF. In DNA, the CDR3 is TGCAGCGGCCTACTAGCGGGGAGGTACACCGGGGAGCTGTTTTTT.

This clonotype was counted only a few times. This chain uses TRBV3-1 with TRBJ2-1; TRBD2 might be the D (6 bases). Germline lookup yields CDR1 LGHDT and CDR2 YNNKEL (reference sequence). The CDR3 length is 13 residues. Trimming pared 7 bases from V and 5 bases from J, leaving 12 bases between. CDR3 coding DNA: TGTGCCAGCACGGCGGGACGTAACAATGAGCAGTTCTTC. Translating gives CASTAGRNNEQFF.

The V gene is TRBV29-1, the J gene TRBJ2-7; TRBD2 is a possible D gene (6 bases). V shed 5 bases and J shed 6 bases, with 14 bases lying between them. CDR1 SQVTM and CDR2 ANQGSEA come from the germline V gene. The CDR3 runs 12 residues. The CDR3 sequence is CSVRPDGGEQYF. The CDR3 DNA reads TGCAGCGTTCGACCCGACGGGGGCGAGCAGTACTTC.

This rearrangement joins TRBV12-3 or TRBV12-4 to TRBJ2-5, with D unclear. V lost 6 bases, J lost 5 bases, and 13 bases lay in between. The CDR3 has 13 amino acids. CDR3 sequence: CASSLWRSETQYF. CDR3 DNA sequence: TGTGCCAGCAGCCTCTGGCGAAGTGAGACCCAGTACTTC.